Listed below are T cell receptor beta chains from one sample, sequenced in a study of T cell changes during pregnancy in multiple sclerosis. Sequencing used immunoSEQ multiplex PCR; TCRdb keeps in-frame clones, though not all of them. The sample holds about 30,000 clones, 85% to 95% seen once. The sample here was CD8+ T cells from peripheral blood mononuclear cells, taken before pregnancy. These receptors came from a female donor with multiple sclerosis, enrolled in a pregnancy study. The CDR3 runs from the conserved cysteine through the conserved F or W. Fields, in order: D gene, V gene, J gene, clone size, CDR3 protein, CDR3 DNA. The D gene is left open where the match is weak. Clone size appears in some rows only: once, few, many, or a class for an expanded clone.

D gene: TRBD2
V gene: TRBV6-6
J gene: TRBJ2-1
clone size: .
CDR3 protein: CASSPSAGSYNEQFF
CDR3 DNA: TGTGCCAGCAGTCCCTCAGCGGGATCCTACAATGAGCAGTTCTTC

D gene: TRBD1
V gene: TRBV29-1
J gene: TRBJ1-1
clone size: .
CDR3 protein: CSVDGQGGTEAFF
CDR3 DNA: TGCAGCGTTGATGGGCAGGGGGGCACTGAAGCTTTCTTT

D gene: TRBD1
V gene: TRBV5-4
J gene: TRBJ1-1
clone size: .
CDR3 protein: CASSGGREQGRAEAFF
CDR3 DNA: TGTGCCAGCAGTGGAGGCCGAGAACAGGGGCGAGCTGAAGCTTTCTTT

D gene: .
V gene: TRBV29-1
J gene: TRBJ1-1
clone size: few
CDR3 protein: CSVGGPEAFF
CDR3 DNA: TGCAGCGTTGGGGGCCCGGAGGCTTTCTTT

D gene: .
V gene: TRBV7-9
J gene: TRBJ2-2
clone size: .
CDR3 protein: CASSFRNTGELFF
CDR3 DNA: TGTGCCAGCAGCTTTAGGAACACCGGGGAGCTGTTTTTT

D gene: TRBD2
V gene: TRBV28
J gene: TRBJ2-1
clone size: .
CDR3 protein: CASSLLAGGSYNEQFF
CDR3 DNA: TGTGCCAGCAGTTTATTAGCGGGAGGTTCCTACAATGAGCAGTTCTTC

D gene: .
V gene: TRBV29-1
J gene: TRBJ2-7
clone size: .
CDR3 protein: CSVLTRISYEQYF
CDR3 DNA: TGCAGCGTTCTGACAAGAATCTCCTACGAGCAGTACTTC

D gene: TRBD2
V gene: TRBV7-9
J gene: TRBJ2-5
clone size: .
CDR3 protein: CASSLRPTSKKETQYF
CDR3 DNA: TGTGCCAGCAGCTTACGACCGACTAGCAAAAAAGAGACCCAGTACTTC

D gene: .
V gene: TRBV4-3
J gene: TRBJ2-1
clone size: .
CDR3 protein: CASSEGGGSYNEQFF
CDR3 DNA: TGCGCCAGCTCAGAAGGGGGAGGGTCCTACAATGAGCAGTTCTTC

D gene: TRBD2
V gene: TRBV7-9
J gene: TRBJ2-5
clone size: .
CDR3 protein: CASSLPTSGIQETQYF
CDR3 DNA: TGTGCCAGCAGCCTACCGACTAGCGGGATTCAAGAGACCCAGTACTTC

D gene: TRBD2
V gene: TRBV19
J gene: TRBJ2-1
clone size: .
CDR3 protein: CASSIDVLAGVKNNEQFF
CDR3 DNA: TGTGCCAGTAGTATAGATGTACTAGCGGGAGTTAAAAACAATGAGCAGTTCTTC

D gene: TRBD2
V gene: TRBV5-5
J gene: TRBJ2-7
clone size: .
CDR3 protein: CASSLGLAVSVGHEQYF
CDR3 DNA: TGTGCCAGCAGCTTGGGTCTAGCGGTGAGCGTAGGCCACGAGCAGTACTTC

D gene: TRBD2
V gene: TRBV15
J gene: TRBJ2-3
clone size: .
CDR3 protein: CATSRPGTSATTGTDTQYF
CDR3 DNA: TGTGCCACCAGCAGACCCGGGACTAGCGCGACGACGGGCACAGATACGCAGTATTTT

D gene: TRBD1
V gene: TRBV30
J gene: TRBJ1-5
clone size: .
CDR3 protein: CAWSRRDRGHRQPQHF
CDR3 DNA: TGTGCCTGGAGCCGCCGGGACAGGGGTCATCGTCAGCCCCAGCATTTT

D gene: .
V gene: TRBV11-2
J gene: TRBJ2-1
clone size: .
CDR3 protein: CASSGGPPVYNEQFF
CDR3 DNA: TGTGCCAGCAGCGGGGGCCCTCCCGTCTACAATGAGCAGTTCTTC

D gene: TRBD2
V gene: TRBV7-8
J gene: TRBJ2-7
clone size: .
CDR3 protein: CASTPIPQRETYEQYF
CDR3 DNA: TGTGCCAGCACCCCCATCCCCCAGCGGGAAACCTACGAGCAGTACTTC

D gene: TRBD1
V gene: TRBV4-1
J gene: TRBJ2-7
clone size: .
CDR3 protein: CASSQERTGNYEQYF
CDR3 DNA: TGCGCCAGCAGCCAAGAGAGGACAGGAAACTACGAGCAGTACTTC

D gene: TRBD1
V gene: TRBV7-2
J gene: TRBJ2-4
clone size: .
CDR3 protein: CASSPRDRLAKNIQYF
CDR3 DNA: TGTGCCAGCAGCCCTCGGGACAGGCTAGCCAAAAACATTCAGTACTTC

D gene: TRBD1
V gene: TRBV11-2
J gene: TRBJ1-4
clone size: .
CDR3 protein: CASSFVTGGGKNEKLFF
CDR3 DNA: TGTGCCAGCAGCTTTGTCACAGGGGGAGGGAAAAATGAAAAACTGTTTTTT

D gene: .
V gene: TRBV28
J gene: TRBJ2-1
clone size: .
CDR3 protein: CASSPRTTGYNEQFF
CDR3 DNA: TGTGCCAGCAGCCCTCGTACGACGGGCTACAATGAGCAGTTCTTC

D gene: .
V gene: TRBV10-3
J gene: TRBJ2-7
clone size: .
CDR3 protein: CAISELWTETYEQYF
CDR3 DNA: TGTGCCATCAGTGAACTCTGGACTGAAACCTACGAGCAGTACTTC

D gene: TRBD1
V gene: TRBV27
J gene: TRBJ2-1
clone size: .
CDR3 protein: CASSFAGGAYNEQFF
CDR3 DNA: TGTGCCAGCAGTTTCGCAGGGGGCGCCTACAATGAGCAGTTCTTC

D gene: .
V gene: TRBV27
J gene: TRBJ2-7
clone size: .
CDR3 protein: CASSFSGNYEQYF
CDR3 DNA: TGTGCCAGCAGTTTTTCAGGGAACTACGAGCAGTACTTC

D gene: TRBD1
V gene: TRBV4-3
J gene: TRBJ2-1
clone size: .
CDR3 protein: CASSHDRGHEQFF
CDR3 DNA: TGCGCCAGCAGCCATGACAGGGGCCATGAGCAGTTCTTC

D gene: .
V gene: TRBV27
J gene: TRBJ1-2
clone size: .
CDR3 protein: CASSLSFGSSGYTF
CDR3 DNA: TGTGCCAGCAGTTTATCGTTTGGGAGTAGTGGCTACACCTTC

D gene: .
V gene: TRBV6-4
J gene: TRBJ1-1
clone size: .
CDR3 protein: CASSRTVGGNTEAFF
CDR3 DNA: TGTGCCAGCAGTAGGACAGTTGGGGGAAACACTGAAGCTTTCTTT

D gene: TRBD2
V gene: TRBV6-1
J gene: TRBJ2-1
clone size: .
CDR3 protein: CAVLAGSYNEQFF
CDR3 DNA: TGTGCCGTTCTAGCGGGATCTTACAATGAGCAGTTCTTC

D gene: .
V gene: TRBV19
J gene: TRBJ2-7
clone size: .
CDR3 protein: CASSAGLEEQYF
CDR3 DNA: TGTGCCAGTAGTGCGGGACTGGAGGAGCAGTACTTC

D gene: TRBD2
V gene: TRBV14
J gene: TRBJ2-1
clone size: medium-sized
CDR3 protein: CASSKKGTSGIQFF
CDR3 DNA: TGTGCCAGCAGTAAAAAAGGGACTAGCGGTATCCAGTTCTTC

D gene: .
V gene: TRBV11-2
J gene: TRBJ2-7
clone size: .
CDR3 protein: CASSLDIYRQSSYEQYF
CDR3 DNA: TGTGCCAGCAGCTTAGATATTTACAGGCAGAGCTCCTACGAGCAGTACTTC

D gene: .
V gene: TRBV11-2
J gene: TRBJ2-3
clone size: once
CDR3 protein: CASRGASKDTQYF
CDR3 DNA: TGTGCCAGCAGGGGGGCGAGCAAAGATACGCAGTATTTT

D gene: TRBD2
V gene: TRBV7-3
J gene: TRBJ2-1
clone size: .
CDR3 protein: CASSYQSGGSSYNEQFF
CDR3 DNA: TGTGCCAGCAGCTACCAAAGCGGGGGTAGCTCCTACAATGAGCAGTTCTTC

D gene: TRBD2
V gene: TRBV27
J gene: TRBJ2-2
clone size: .
CDR3 protein: CASTSWEGRGELFF
CDR3 DNA: TGTGCCAGCACTTCCTGGGAGGGCCGCGGGGAGCTGTTTTTT

D gene: TRBD2
V gene: TRBV13
J gene: TRBJ2-1
clone size: .
CDR3 protein: CASSLTSAYNEQFF
CDR3 DNA: TGTGCCAGCAGCCTGACTAGCGCTTACAATGAGCAGTTCTTC

D gene: TRBD1
V gene: TRBV9
J gene: TRBJ2-2
clone size: .
CDR3 protein: CASSVNRDRSGTGELFF
CDR3 DNA: TGTGCCAGCAGCGTAAACCGGGACAGGTCGGGCACCGGGGAGCTGTTTTTT

D gene: TRBD2
V gene: TRBV4-3
J gene: TRBJ2-1
clone size: .
CDR3 protein: CASSQDTLAGVYGEQFF
CDR3 DNA: TGCGCCAGCAGCCAAGATACACTAGCGGGAGTATACGGTGAGCAGTTCTTC

D gene: TRBD1
V gene: TRBV6-1
J gene: TRBJ2-7
clone size: many
CDR3 protein: CASSETGGSSYEQYF
CDR3 DNA: TGTGCCAGCAGTGAAACAGGGGGGTCTTCCTACGAGCAGTACTTC

D gene: TRBD2
V gene: TRBV28
J gene: TRBJ2-1
clone size: .
CDR3 protein: CASSLLGLEYNEQFF
CDR3 DNA: TGTGCCAGCAGTTTATTGGGACTAGAGTACAATGAGCAGTTCTTC

D gene: .
V gene: TRBV28
J gene: TRBJ1-5
clone size: .
CDR3 protein: CASSTDRRSQPQHF
CDR3 DNA: TGTGCCAGCAGCACAGACAGGAGGAGTCAGCCCCAGCATTTT

D gene: .
V gene: TRBV28
J gene: TRBJ2-5
clone size: .
CDR3 protein: CASSWTPGVQETQYF
CDR3 DNA: TGTGCCAGCAGTTGGACACCGGGAGTACAAGAGACCCAGTACTTC

D gene: .
V gene: TRBV5-1
J gene: TRBJ1-2
clone size: .
CDR3 protein: CASSLVGPGGPDYGYTF
CDR3 DNA: TGCGCCAGCAGCTTGGTGGGCCCTGGGGGCCCGGATTATGGCTACACCTTC

D gene: TRBD1
V gene: TRBV14
J gene: TRBJ2-2
clone size: .
CDR3 protein: CASSQPGQGLTGELFF
CDR3 DNA: TGTGCCAGCAGCCAACCGGGACAGGGTTTAACCGGGGAGCTGTTTTTT

D gene: TRBD1
V gene: TRBV29-1
J gene: TRBJ2-1
clone size: once
CDR3 protein: CSTVGQGGYNEQFF
CDR3 DNA: TGCAGCACCGTCGGACAGGGGGGATACAATGAGCAGTTCTTC

D gene: TRBD2
V gene: TRBV7-2
J gene: TRBJ2-7
clone size: .
CDR3 protein: CASSLVAGSSYEQYF
CDR3 DNA: TGTGCCAGCAGCTTGGTAGCGGGGAGCTCCTACGAGCAGTACTTC